These T cell receptor beta chains were read from a single sample in a study of shared T cell receptors in the human thymus. Here immunoSEQ multiplex PCR was the method, and the copy in TCRdb shows in-frame clones only, minus some. The sample holds about 660,000 clones, 88% seen once. The same specimen was also included in a second study, on human thymus T cells.

Sequences were obtained from thymocytes. These receptor sequences come from a boy in the first two years of life with a congenital heart defect. Each CDR3 is given with its conserved first and last residue. The D gene is left open where the match is weak. Some rows have no size entry. The others give once, few or many, or a class for an expanded clone.

d_gene	v_gene	abundance	len	j_gene	CDR3aa	CDR3nt
TRBD2	TRBV13	NA	16	TRBJ2-7	CASSSGLAGGPYEQYF	TGTGCCAGCAGCTCGGGACTAGCGGGAGGGCCCTACGAGCAGTACTTC
TRBD2	TRBV5-6	NA	17	TRBJ2-3	CASSLVWREGQGDTQYF	TGTGCCAGCAGCTTGGTTTGGAGGGAGGGCCAGGGAGATACGCAGTATTTT
NA	TRBV30	NA	11	TRBJ2-1	CAWTPNNEQFF	TGTGCCTGGACCCCCAACAATGAGCAGTTCTTC
TRBD2	TRBV11-3	NA	19	TRBJ2-1	CASSSSGTSGSPSYNEQFF	TGTGCCAGCAGCTCCTCCGGGACTAGCGGGAGCCCTTCCTACAATGAGCAGTTCTTC
TRBD1	TRBV7-9	NA	19	TRBJ1-1	CASSPSQGEDRGGNTEAFF	TGTGCCAGCAGCCCCTCACAAGGTGAGGACAGGGGAGGGAACACTGAAGCTTTCTTT
TRBD1	TRBV9	NA	12	TRBJ2-7	CASRGTGNEQYF	TGTGCCAGCAGAGGGACAGGGAACGAGCAGTACTTC
TRBD1	TRBV14	NA	17	TRBJ2-2	CASSPLRGPMNTGELFF	TGTGCCAGCAGCCCCCTCAGGGGGCCTATGAACACCGGGGAGCTGTTTTTT
TRBD2	TRBV4-1	NA	16	TRBJ2-1	CASSQDSGGSYNEQFF	TGCGCCAGCAGCCAAGATAGCGGCGGGAGCTACAATGAGCAGTTCTTC
NA	TRBV30	once	15	TRBJ2-1	CAWTPGTASVDEQFF	TGTGCCTGGACCCCGGGGACTGCGTCTGTGGATGAGCAGTTCTTC
NA	TRBV9	NA	15	TRBJ2-3	CASSVPGTSTDTQYF	TGTGCCAGCAGCGTCCCCGGGACAAGCACAGATACGCAGTATTTT
NA	TRBV4-3	NA	14	TRBJ1-1	CASSQIVSETEAFF	TGCGCCAGCAGCCAAATAGTTTCGGAGACTGAAGCTTTCTTT
NA	TRBV6-5	few	15	TRBJ2-1	CASRLGQDSYNEQFF	TGTGCCAGCAGACTGGGACAAGACTCCTACAATGAGCAGTTCTTC
TRBD2	TRBV5-1	NA	15	TRBJ2-7	CASSYAGGGSYEQYF	TGCGCCAGCAGCTACGCGGGGGGGGGCTCCTACGAGCAGTACTTC
TRBD2	TRBV5-4	NA	17	TRBJ2-1	CASSRRTSGSSYNEQFF	TGTGCCAGCAGCCGGAGGACTAGCGGGAGTTCCTACAATGAGCAGTTCTTC
NA	TRBV18	NA	14	TRBJ2-7	CASSSTTKLYEQYF	TGTGCCAGCTCATCCACGACTAAACTATACGAGCAGTACTTC
NA	TRBV18	NA	14	TRBJ1-1	CASSLYHRATEAFF	TGTGCCAGCTCACTATACCACAGGGCCACTGAAGCTTTCTTT
TRBD1	TRBV11-3	NA	15	TRBJ1-1	CASSLDRQGRTEAFF	TGTGCCAGCAGCTTAGATCGACAGGGCCGCACTGAAGCTTTCTTT
NA	TRBV19	NA	15	TRBJ1-1	CASSPRGGRRTEAFF	TGTGCCAGTAGCCCTCGGGGGGGGCGGCGGACTGAAGCTTTCTTT
NA	TRBV6-5	NA	15	TRBJ1-1	CASSSWQGSYGEAFF	TGTGCCAGCAGTTCATGGCAGGGATCGTATGGTGAAGCTTTCTTT
TRBD1	TRBV28	NA	14	TRBJ1-4	CASRGGQGGEKLFF	TGTGCCAGCCGAGGGGGACAGGGAGGTGAAAAACTGTTTTTT
NA	TRBV20-1	NA	11	TRBJ1-1	CSARVAGEAFF	TGCAGTGCTAGAGTGGCAGGTGAAGCTTTCTTT
TRBD2	TRBV5-1	NA	16	TRBJ2-7	CASSGGLAETSYEQYF	TGCGCCAGCAGCGGGGGACTAGCGGAGACGTCCTACGAGCAGTACTTC
TRBD1	TRBV14	once	20	TRBJ2-7	CASSQDFFLDRAKSSYEQYF	TGTGCCAGCAGCCAAGATTTTTTTCTCGACAGGGCGAAGAGCTCCTACGAGCAGTACTTC
TRBD2	TRBV2	NA	21	TRBJ2-3	CASSDSCRASGRARDTDTQYF	TGTGCCAGCAGTGATAGTTGTAGGGCTAGCGGGAGGGCCAGGGACACAGATACGCAGTATTTT
TRBD1	TRBV7-2	once	14	TRBJ2-7	CASSLKQGTYEQYF	TGTGCCAGCAGCCTCAAACAGGGGACCTACGAGCAGTACTTC
TRBD2	TRBV27	NA	16	TRBJ2-1	CASSPRTSGRRLEQFF	TGTGCCAGCAGTCCGCGGACTAGCGGGAGGAGGCTTGAGCAGTTCTTC
NA	TRBV19	NA	16	TRBJ1-5	CASSKAAQRSNQPQHF	TGTGCCAGTAGTAAGGCAGCCCAGAGGAGCAATCAGCCCCAGCATTTT
NA	TRBV2	NA	16	TRBJ2-2	CASSDQGGGNTGELFF	TGTGCCAGCAGTGATCAGGGGGGAGGGAACACCGGGGAGCTGTTTTTT